The 2 T cell receptor beta chains reported below all come from one sample, sequenced in a study of shared clonotypes between healthy human individuals. Assay: immunoSEQ multiplex PCR; the TCRdb copy retains only in-frame clones and omits some. The table has 900,000 to 1,200,000 clones, approximately 80% seen once. The material sequenced was memory CD4+ T cells from PBMCs. As to subset: CD45RA-negative fraction. The receptors were gathered from a young man in good health. Some clones in this sample may be carry-over from other donors' samples.

The chain joins TRBV10-1 to TRBJ2-6; 7 bases match TRBD1. The CDR3 is made up of 18 amino acids. Germline V gene lookup returns CDR1 WNHNN and CDR2 SYGVQD (reference sequence). Trimming took 2 bases from V and 0 from J; bases not matched to a gene: 7. CDR3 coding DNA: TGCGCCAGCAGTGAGCGTAGGGGGCCTTACTCTGGGGCCAACGTCCTGACTTTC. Its protein is CASSERRGPYSGANVLTF.

J is TRBJ1-1 and V is TRBV19; D gene unclear. Trimming removed 7 bases from V and 7 bases from J, with 22 bases in between. The germline V gene has CDR1 LNHDA and CDR2 SQIVND (reference sequence). The CDR3 contains 15 residues. In DNA form, the CDR3 reads TGTGCCAGTACCCTAGAAGGCGCAGGAGTAGTTGAAGCTTTCTTT. It yields the protein CASTLEGAGVVEAFF.